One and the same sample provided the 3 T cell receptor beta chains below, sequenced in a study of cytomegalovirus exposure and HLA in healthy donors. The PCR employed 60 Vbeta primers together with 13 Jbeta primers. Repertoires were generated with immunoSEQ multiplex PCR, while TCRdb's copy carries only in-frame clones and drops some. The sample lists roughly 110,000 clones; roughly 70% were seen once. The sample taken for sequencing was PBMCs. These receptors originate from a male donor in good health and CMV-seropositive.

The CDR3: CASNGQGRTDTQYF. DNA for the CDR3: TGTGCCAGCAACGGACAGGGACGCACAGATACGCAGTATTTT. The chain is built from TRBV25-1 and TRBJ2-3, with 8 positions matching TRBD1. V lost 7 bases and J lost 1; bases outside the gene matches: 4. Germline CDR1 and CDR2: MGHDK and SYGVNS. The CDR3 totals 14 residues.

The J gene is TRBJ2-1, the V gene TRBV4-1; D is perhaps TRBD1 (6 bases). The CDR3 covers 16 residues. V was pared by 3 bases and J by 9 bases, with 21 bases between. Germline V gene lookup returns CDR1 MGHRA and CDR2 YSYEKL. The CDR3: CASSHPGYMGAPEQFF. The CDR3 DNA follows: TGCGCCAGCAGCCACCCCGGTTACATGGGGGCTCCTGAGCAGTTCTTC.

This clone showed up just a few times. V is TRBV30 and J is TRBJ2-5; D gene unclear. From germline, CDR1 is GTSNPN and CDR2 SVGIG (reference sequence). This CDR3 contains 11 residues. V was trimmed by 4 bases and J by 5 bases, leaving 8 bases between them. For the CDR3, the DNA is TGTGCCTGGACTAGTACCGAGACCCAGTACTTC. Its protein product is CAWTSTETQYF.